This T cell receptor beta chain is from a study of T cell responses to AZD1222 COVID-19 vaccine. Some clones are missing from TCRdb's copy, which holds only in-frame ones; the method was immunoSEQ multiplex PCR. The sample has about 120,000 clones, roughly 91% seen once. Of note for this clone: The same CDR3 also results from other DNA sequences found in this sample.

V dropped 6 bases and J dropped 5 bases, with 4 bases sitting between them. This CDR3 is 10 amino acids long. Germline V gene sequence: CDR1 SNHLY, CDR2 FYNNEI. The receptor's source is an adult in good health. The gene calls are TRBV2 and TRBJ1-1, with D uncertain. Sequenced here: peripheral blood, sampled on day 0 of AZD1222 vaccination. The CDR3 DNA is TGTGCCAGCAGGGTAACTGAAGCTTTCTTT. Protein: CASRVTEAFF.